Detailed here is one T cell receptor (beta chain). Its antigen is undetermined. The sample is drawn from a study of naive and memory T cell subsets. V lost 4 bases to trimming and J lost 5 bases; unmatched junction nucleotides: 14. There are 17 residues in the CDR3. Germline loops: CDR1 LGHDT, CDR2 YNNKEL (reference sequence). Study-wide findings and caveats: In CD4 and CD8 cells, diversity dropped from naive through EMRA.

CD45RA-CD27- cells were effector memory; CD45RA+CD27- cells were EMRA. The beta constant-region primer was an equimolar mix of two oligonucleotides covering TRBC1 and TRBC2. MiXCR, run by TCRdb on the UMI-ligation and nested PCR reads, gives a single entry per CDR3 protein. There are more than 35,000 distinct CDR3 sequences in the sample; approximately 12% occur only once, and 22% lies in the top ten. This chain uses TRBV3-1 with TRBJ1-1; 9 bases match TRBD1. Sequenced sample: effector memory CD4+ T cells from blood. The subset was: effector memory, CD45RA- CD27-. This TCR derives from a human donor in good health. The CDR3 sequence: CASSRGGQGPGRTEAFF. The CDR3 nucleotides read TGTGCCAGCAGCCGGGGGGGACAGGGACCTGGTCGGACTGAAGCTTTCTTT. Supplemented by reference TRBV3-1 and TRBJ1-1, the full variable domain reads DTAVSQTPKYLVTQMGNDKSIKCEQNLGHDTMYWYKQDSKKFLKIMFSYNNKELIINETVPNRFSPKSPDKAHLNLHINSLELGDSAVYFCASSRGGQGPGRTEAFFGQGTRLTVV.